This T cell receptor beta chain was sequenced for a study of blood T cell repertoires in COVID-19. Study background: Acute and convalescent COVID-19 samples came from the United States, Italy and Spain. Nucleic acid was either cDNA or gDNA, and it came from T cells, B-cell-depleted T cells, or PBMCs.

CDR1 is MNHNS and CDR2 is SASEGT in the germline V gene. This CDR3 has 16 amino acids. Trimming cost V 3 bases and J 0 bases, with 12 bases left between them. As originally analysed: It was from reference gene primer amplification that nucleated cell counts were estimated. TCRdb's table, derived via immunoSEQ multiplex PCR, lists solely in-frame clones and lacks some. The DNA gave D and trimming, while V, J and clone size come from that table. The profile shows approximately 80,000 clones, around 88% of them singletons. The origin of this receptor is a woman of 80 years or more with acute or convalescent COVID-19. The chain uses TRBV6-1 and TRBJ2-1, with TRBD2 as a possible D gene (6 bases). The specimen sequenced was peripheral blood. The CDR3 protein is CASSDERRVSYNEQFF. CDR3 DNA: TGTGCCAGCAGTGACGAGCGGAGGGTCTCCTACAATGAGCAGTTCTTC.